This T cell receptor beta chain is from a study of OX40 agonist ivuxolimab in advanced cancers. Background on the study: Ivuxolimab was administered intravenously to patients at 0.01 to 10 mg/kg every 2 weeks.

Sequencing used immunoSEQ multiplex PCR; TCRdb keeps in-frame clones, though not all of them. The top ten hold 0.7% to 0.95% of the sample, which has about 98,000 clones, about nine tenths seen once. The CDR3 contains 14 residues. The germline CDR1 and CDR2 sequences are SGHRS and YFSETQ. J gave up 4 bases and V 2 bases, and 3 bases lay outside the gene matches. This TCR was recovered from an adult with an advanced solid tumor such as melanoma, head and neck, liver or kidney cancer. The V and J genes are TRBV5-1 and TRBJ2-5, with TRBD2 matching over 9 bases. This material consisted of CD4+ or CD8+ T cells sorted from blood, taken in a trial of the OX40 agonist ivuxolimab. CDR3 sequence reads: CASSLAGGGETQYF. In DNA, the CDR3 is TGCGCCAGCAGCTTAGCGGGAGGCGGAGAGACCCAGTACTTC.